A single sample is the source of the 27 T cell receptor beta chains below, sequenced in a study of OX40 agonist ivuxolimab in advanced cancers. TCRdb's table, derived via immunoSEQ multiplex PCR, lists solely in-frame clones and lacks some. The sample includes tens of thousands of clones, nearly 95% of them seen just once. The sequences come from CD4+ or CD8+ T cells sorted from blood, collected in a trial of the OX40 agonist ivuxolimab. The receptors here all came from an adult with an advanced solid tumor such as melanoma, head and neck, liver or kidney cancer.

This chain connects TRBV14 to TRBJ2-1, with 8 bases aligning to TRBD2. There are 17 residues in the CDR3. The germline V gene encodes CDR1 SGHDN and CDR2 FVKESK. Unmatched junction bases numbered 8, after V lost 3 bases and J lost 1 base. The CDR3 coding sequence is TGTGCCAGCAGCCACATCCTTTCTAGCGGGTCCTACAATGAGCAGTTCTTC. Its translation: CASSHILSSGSYNEQFF.

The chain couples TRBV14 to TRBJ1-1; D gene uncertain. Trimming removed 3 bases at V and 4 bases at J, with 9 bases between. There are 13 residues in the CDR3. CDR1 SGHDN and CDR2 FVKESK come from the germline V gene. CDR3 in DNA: TGTGCCAGCAGCCAGGTCCGGACCACTGAAGCTTTCTTT. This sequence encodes CASSQVRTTEAFF.

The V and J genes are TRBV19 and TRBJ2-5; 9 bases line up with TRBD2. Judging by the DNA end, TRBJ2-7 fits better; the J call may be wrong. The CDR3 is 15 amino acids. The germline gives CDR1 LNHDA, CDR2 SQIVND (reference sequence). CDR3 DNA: TGTGCCAGTAGCCCCGGCGGGAGGGGCTCCTACGAGCAGTACTTC. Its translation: CASSPGGRGSYEQYF.

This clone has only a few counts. The CDR3 sequence is CASSQGWDREIAGELFF. The DNA of the CDR3 is TGCGCCAGCAGCCAAGGATGGGACAGGGAAATCGCCGGGGAGCTGTTTTTT. This chain links TRBV4-3 with TRBJ2-2; 9 bases align to TRBD1. V gave up 1 base and J gave up 6 bases; unmatched junction bases: 9. Germline V gene lookup returns CDR1 LGHNA and CDR2 YSLEER. The CDR3 length is 17 residues.

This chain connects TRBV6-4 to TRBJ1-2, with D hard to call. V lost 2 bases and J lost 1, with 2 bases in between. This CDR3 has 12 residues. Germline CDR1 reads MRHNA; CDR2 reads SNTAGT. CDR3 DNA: TGTGCCAGCAGTGACAATAACTATGGCTACACCTTC. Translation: CASSDNNYGYTF.

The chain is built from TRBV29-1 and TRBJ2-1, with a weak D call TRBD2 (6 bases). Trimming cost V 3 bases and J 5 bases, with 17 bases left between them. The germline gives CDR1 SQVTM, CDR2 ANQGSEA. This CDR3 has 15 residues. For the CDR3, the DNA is TGCAGCGTTGATGCAAGCGGGTTTCCTGACAATGAGCAGTTCTTC. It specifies CSVDASGFPDNEQFF.

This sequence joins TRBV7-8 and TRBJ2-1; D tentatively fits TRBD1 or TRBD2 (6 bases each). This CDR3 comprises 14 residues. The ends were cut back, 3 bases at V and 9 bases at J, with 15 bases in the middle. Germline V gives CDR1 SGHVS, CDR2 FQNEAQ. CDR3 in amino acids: CASSFERGAAEQFF. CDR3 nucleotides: TGTGCCAGCAGCTTCGAGAGGGGGGCCGCTGAGCAGTTCTTC.

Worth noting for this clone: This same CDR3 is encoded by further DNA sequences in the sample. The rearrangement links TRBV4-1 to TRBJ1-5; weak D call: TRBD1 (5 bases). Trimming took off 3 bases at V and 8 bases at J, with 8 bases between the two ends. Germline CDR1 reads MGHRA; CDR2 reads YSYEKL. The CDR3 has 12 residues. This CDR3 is CASSQGGEPQHF. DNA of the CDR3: TGCGCCAGCAGCCAGGGGGGGGAGCCCCAGCATTTT.

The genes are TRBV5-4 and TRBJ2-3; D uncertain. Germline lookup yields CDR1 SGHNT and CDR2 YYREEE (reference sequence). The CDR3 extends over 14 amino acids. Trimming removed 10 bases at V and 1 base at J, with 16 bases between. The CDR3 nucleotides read TGTGCCGCCAGCGCGGAGTGGGGCACAGATACGCAGTATTTT. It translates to CAASAEWGTDTQYF.

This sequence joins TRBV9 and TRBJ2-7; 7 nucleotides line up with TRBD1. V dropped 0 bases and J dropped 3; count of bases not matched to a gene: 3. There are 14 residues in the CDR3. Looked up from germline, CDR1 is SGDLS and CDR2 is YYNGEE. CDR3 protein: CASSVGGQLYEQYF. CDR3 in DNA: TGTGCCAGCAGCGTAGGGGGACAGCTCTACGAGCAGTACTTC.

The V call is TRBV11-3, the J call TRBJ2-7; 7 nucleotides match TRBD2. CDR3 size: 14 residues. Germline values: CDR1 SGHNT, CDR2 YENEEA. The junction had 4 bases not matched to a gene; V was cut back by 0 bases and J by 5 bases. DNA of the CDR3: TGTGCCAGCAGCTTAGAAGCGGGAAACGACGAGCAGTACTTC. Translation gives CASSLEAGNDEQYF.

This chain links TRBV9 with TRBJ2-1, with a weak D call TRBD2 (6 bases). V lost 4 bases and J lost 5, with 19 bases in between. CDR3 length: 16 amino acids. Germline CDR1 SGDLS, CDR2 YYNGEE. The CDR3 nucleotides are TGTGCCAGCAGCACCCGACTAGAGGGTGGCCACAATGAGCAGTTCTTC. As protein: CASSTRLEGGHNEQFF. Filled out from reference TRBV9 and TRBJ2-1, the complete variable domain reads DSGVTQTPKHLITATGQRVTLRCSPRSGDLSVYWYQQSLDQGLQFLIQYYNGEERAKGNILERFSAQQFPDLHSELNLSSLELGDSALYFCASSTRLEGGHNEQFFGPGTRLTVL.

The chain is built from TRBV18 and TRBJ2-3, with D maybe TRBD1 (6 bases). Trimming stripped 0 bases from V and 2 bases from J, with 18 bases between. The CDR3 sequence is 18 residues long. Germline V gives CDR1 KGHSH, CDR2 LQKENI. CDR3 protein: CASSPPQGLVTITDTQYF. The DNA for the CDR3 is TGTGCCAGCTCACCACCCCAGGGGCTGGTGACTATCACAGATACGCAGTATTTT. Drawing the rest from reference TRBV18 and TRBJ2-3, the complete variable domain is NAGVMQNPRHLVRRRGQEARLRCSPMKGHSHVYWYRQLPEEGLKFMVYLQKENIIDESGMPKERFSAEFPKEGPSILRIQQVVRGDSAAYFCASSPPQGLVTITDTQYFGPGTRLTVL.

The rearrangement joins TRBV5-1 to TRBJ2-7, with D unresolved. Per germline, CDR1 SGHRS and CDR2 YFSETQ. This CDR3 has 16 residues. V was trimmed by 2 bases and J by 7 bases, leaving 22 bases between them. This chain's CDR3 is CASSFTDFSYDLEQYF. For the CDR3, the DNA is TGCGCCAGCAGCTTCACCGACTTCTCGTACGATCTAGAGCAGTACTTC.

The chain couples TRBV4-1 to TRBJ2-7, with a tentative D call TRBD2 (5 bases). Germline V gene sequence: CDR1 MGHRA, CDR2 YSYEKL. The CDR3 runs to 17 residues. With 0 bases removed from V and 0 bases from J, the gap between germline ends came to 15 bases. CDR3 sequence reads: CASSQDGVSRASYEQYF. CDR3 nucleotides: TGCGCCAGCAGCCAAGATGGGGTTTCGCGGGCCTCCTACGAGCAGTACTTC.

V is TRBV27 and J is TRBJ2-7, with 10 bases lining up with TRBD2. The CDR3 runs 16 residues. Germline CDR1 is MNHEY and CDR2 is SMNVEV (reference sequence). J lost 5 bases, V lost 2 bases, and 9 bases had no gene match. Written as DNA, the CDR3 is TGTGCCAGCAGTTTAACCGGGGCTAGCGGGAGAGACGAGCAGTACTTC. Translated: CASSLTGASGRDEQYF.

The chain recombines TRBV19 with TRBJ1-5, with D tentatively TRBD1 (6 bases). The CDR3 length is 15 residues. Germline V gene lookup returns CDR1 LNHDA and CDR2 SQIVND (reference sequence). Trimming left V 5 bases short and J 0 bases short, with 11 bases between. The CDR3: CASSWGPSSNQPQHF. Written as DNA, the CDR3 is TGTGCCAGTAGTTGGGGGCCGTCTAGCAATCAGCCCCAGCATTTT.

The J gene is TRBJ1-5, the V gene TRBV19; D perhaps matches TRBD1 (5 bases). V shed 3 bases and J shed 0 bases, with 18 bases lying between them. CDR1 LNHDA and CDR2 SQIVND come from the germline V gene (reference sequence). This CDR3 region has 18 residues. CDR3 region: CASSIEGGAAYSNQPQHF. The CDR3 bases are TGTGCCAGTAGTATCGAGGGTGGGGCAGCTTATAGCAATCAGCCCCAGCATTTT. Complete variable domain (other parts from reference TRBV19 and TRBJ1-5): DGGITQSPKYLFRKEGQNVTLSCEQNLNHDAMYWYRQDPGQGLRLIYYSQIVNDFQKGDIAEGYSVSREKKESFPLTVTSAQKNPTAFYLCASSIEGGAAYSNQPQHFGDGTRLSIL.

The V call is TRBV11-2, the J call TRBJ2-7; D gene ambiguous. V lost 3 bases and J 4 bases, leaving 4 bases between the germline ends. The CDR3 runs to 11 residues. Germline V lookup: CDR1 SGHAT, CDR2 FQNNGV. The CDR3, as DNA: TGTGCCAGCAGCTTTAGGTACGAGCAGTACTTC. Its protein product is CASSFRYEQYF.

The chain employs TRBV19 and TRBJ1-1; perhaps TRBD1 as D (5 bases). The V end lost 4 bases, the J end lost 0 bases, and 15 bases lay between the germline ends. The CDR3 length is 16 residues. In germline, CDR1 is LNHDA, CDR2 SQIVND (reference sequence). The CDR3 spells CASSTENRLMNTEAFF. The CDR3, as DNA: TGTGCCAGTAGTACCGAAAACAGGTTAATGAACACTGAAGCTTTCTTT.

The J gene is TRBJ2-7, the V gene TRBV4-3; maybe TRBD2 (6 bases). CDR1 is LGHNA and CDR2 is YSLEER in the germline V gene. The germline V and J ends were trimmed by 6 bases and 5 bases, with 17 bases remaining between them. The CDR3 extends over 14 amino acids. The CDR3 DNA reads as TGCGCCAGCAGGAGGGGCATCGGGAGTGACGAGCAGTACTTC. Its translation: CASRRGIGSDEQYF.

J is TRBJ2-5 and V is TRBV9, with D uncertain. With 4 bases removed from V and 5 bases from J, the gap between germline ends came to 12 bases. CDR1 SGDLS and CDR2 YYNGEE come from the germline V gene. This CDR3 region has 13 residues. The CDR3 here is CASSSITRETQYF. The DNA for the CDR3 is TGTGCCAGCAGCTCCATCACCCGGGAGACCCAGTACTTC.

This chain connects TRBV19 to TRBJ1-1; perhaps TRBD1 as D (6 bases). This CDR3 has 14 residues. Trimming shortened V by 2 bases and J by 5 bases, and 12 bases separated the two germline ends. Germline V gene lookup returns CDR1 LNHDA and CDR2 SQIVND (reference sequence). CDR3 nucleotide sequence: TGTGCCAGTAGTATACCCGGGGGCGTAACTGAAGCTTTCTTT. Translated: CASSIPGGVTEAFF.

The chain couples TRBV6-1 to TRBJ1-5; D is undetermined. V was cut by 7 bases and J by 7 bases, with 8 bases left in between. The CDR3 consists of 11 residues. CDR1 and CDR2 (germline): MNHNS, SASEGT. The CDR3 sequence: CASMMVQPQHF. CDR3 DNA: TGTGCCAGCATGATGGTCCAGCCCCAGCATTTT.

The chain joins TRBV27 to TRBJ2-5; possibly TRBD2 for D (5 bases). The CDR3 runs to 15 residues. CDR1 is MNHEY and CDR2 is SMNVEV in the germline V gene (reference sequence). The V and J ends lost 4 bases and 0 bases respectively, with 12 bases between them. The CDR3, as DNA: TGTGCCAGCAGTTCTTCACTAGGCTACCAAGAGACCCAGTACTTC. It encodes CASSSSLGYQETQYF.

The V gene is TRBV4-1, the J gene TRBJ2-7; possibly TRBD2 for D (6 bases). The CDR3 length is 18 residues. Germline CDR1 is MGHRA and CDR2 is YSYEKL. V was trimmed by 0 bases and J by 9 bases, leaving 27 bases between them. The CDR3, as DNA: TGCGCCAGCAGCCAAGATCTACTAGTGGCGGGGTACCGATTTGGGCAGTACTTC. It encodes CASSQDLLVAGYRFGQYF.

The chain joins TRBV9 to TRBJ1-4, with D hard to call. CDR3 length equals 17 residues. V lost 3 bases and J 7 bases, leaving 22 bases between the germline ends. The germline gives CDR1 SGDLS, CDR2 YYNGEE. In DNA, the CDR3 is TGTGCCAGCAGCGGAGAGGTAGAGGTTGGGTCGGGTGAAAAACTGTTTTTT. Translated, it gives CASSGEVEVGSGEKLFF.